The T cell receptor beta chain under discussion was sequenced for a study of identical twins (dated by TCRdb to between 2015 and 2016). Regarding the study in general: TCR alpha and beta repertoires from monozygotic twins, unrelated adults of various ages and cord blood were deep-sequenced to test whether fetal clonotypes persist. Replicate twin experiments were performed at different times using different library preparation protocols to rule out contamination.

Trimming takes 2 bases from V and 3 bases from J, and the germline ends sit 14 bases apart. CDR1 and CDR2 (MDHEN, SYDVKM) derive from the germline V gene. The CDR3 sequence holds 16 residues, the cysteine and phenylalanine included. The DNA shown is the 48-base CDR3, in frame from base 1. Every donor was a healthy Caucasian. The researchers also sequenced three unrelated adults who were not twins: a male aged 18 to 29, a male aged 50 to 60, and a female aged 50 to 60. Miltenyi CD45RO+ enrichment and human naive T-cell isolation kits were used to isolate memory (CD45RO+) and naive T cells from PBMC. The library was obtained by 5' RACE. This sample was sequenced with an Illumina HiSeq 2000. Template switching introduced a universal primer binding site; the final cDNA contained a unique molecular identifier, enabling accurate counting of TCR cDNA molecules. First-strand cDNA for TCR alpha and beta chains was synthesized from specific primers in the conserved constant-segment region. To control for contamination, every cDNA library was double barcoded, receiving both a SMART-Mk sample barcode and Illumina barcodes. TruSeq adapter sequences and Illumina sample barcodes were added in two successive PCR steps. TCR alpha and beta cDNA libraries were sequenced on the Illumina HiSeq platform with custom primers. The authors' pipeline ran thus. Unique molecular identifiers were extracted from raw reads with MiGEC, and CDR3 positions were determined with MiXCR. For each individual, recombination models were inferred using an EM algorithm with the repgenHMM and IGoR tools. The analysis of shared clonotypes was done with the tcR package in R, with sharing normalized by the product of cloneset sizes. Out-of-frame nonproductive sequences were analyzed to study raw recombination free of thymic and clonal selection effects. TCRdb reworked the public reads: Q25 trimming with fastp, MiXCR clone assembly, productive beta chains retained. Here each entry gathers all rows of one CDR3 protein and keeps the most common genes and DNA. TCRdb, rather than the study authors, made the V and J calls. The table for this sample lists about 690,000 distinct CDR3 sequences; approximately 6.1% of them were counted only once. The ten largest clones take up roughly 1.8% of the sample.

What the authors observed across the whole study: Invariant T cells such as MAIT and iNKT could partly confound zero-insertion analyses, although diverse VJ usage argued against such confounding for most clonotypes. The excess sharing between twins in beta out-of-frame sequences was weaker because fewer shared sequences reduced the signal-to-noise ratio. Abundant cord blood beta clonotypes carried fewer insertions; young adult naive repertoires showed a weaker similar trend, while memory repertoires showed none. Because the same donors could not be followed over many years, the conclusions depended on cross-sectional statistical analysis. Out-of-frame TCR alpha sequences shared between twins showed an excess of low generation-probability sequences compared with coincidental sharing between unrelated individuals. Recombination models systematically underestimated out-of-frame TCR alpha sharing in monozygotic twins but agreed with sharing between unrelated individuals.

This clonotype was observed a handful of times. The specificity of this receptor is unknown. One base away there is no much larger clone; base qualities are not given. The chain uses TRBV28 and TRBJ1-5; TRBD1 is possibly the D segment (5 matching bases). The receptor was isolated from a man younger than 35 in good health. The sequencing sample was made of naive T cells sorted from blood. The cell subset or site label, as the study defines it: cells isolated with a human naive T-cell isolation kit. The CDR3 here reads CASSLRGAGANQPQHF. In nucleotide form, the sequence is TGTGCCAGCAGTTTAAGAGGGGCCGGGGCCAATCAGCCCCAGCATTTT.